This T cell receptor beta chain was sequenced for a study of response to subunit inactivated influenza vaccine. One entry per CDR3 protein, called by TCRdb with MiXCR from the RT-PCR reads. The profile shows around 570,000 distinct CDR3 sequences, over 9% of them singletons. This CDR3 has 14 residues. Germline V gene sequence: CDR1 MNHEY, CDR2 SVGEGT. Trimming left V 6 bases short and J 3 bases short, with 14 bases between. These records were also assigned to another study, of T cells expressing NK-cell markers. Per that study: cDNA encoding TCR beta was synthesized via 5'RACE template switching incorporating UMIs. Top CD8+ clonotypes included the dominant CD3+CD56+NKG2C+ clonotypes in roughly 6 donors.

The source of this sequence is a man aged 45-65 years who received an inactivated influenza vaccine. V is TRBV6-2 or TRBV6-3 and J is TRBJ1-2; D unclear. Sequencing was performed on PBMCs from blood, taken on the day of vaccination. Here the CDR3 reads CASRLTALDYGYTF. CDR3 coding DNA: TGTGCCAGCAGACTGACGGCTTTGGACTATGGCTACACCTTC.